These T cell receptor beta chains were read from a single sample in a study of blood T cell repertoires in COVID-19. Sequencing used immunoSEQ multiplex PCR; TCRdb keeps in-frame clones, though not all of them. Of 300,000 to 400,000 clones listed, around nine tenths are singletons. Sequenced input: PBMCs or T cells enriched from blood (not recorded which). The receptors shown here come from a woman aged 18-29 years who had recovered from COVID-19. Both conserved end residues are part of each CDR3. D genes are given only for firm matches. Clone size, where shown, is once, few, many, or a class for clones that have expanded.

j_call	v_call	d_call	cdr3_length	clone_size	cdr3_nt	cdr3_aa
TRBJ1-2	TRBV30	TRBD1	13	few	TGTGCCTGGTGGGACAGGGGGAGCTATGGCTACACCTTC	CAWWDRGSYGYTF
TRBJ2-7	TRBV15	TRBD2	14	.	TGTGCCACCAGCAGAGTGGGAGGGATAAACGAGCAGTACTTC	CATSRVGGINEQYF
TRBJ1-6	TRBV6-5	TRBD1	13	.	TGTGCCAGCAGGACAGGGAACAATTCACCCCTCCACTTT	CASRTGNNSPLHF
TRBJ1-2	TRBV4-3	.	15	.	TGCGCCAGCAGCCAAGAACGTCACAAAGACTATGGCTACACCTTC	CASSQERHKDYGYTF
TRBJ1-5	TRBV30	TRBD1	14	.	TGTGCCTGGAGTGTACGCAGGGGGGATCAGCCCCAGCATTTT	CAWSVRRGDQPQHF
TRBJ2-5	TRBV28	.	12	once	TGTGCCAGCAGTTCAGGGCCGGAGACCCAGTACTTC	CASSSGPETQYF
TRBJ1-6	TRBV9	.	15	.	TGTGCCAGCAGCGTTTCGGGGGACTATAATTCACCCCTCCACTTT	CASSVSGDYNSPLHF
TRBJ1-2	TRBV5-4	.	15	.	TGTGCCAGCAGCCCCAATGGGGGGATGGTCTATGGCTACACCTTC	CASSPNGGMVYGYTF
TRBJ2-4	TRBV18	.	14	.	TGTGCCAGCTCACCAGCAGGGCTCAGCAACATTCAGTACTTC	CASSPAGLSNIQYF
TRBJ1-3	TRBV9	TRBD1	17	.	TGTGCCAGCAGCGTAGTAGGAGGGGGCAGTGGTGGAAACACCATATATTTT	CASSVVGGGSGGNTIYF
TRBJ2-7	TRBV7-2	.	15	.	TGTGCCAGCAGCTTCGACACTTCTGAGACCTACGAGCAGTACTTC	CASSFDTSETYEQYF
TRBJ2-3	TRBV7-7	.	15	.	TGTGCTAGCAGCTCTCGTACAGGGCCGACAGATACGCAGTATTTT	CASSSRTGPTDTQYF
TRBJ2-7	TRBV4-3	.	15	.	TGCGCCAGCAGCCAAGAGACACTTAGCTCCTACGAGCAGTACTTC	CASSQETLSSYEQYF
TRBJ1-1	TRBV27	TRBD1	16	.	TGTGCCAGCAGTTCCACGGCCCGGGACAGGGGGCAGAAGGCTTTCTTT	CASSSTARDRGQKAFF
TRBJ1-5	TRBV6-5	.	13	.	TGTGCCAGCAGTTTCGGAGGGAATCAGCCCCAGCATTTT	CASSFGGNQPQHF
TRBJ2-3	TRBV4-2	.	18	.	TGTGCCAGCAGCCAAGACCGAGACATTCCCACCTACACAGATACGCAGTATTTT	CASSQDRDIPTYTDTQYF
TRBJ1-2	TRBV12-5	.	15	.	TGTGCTAGTGGTTTGGACCGGACTACAAACTATGGCTACACCTTC	CASGLDRTTNYGYTF
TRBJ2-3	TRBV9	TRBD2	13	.	TGTGCCAGTAACAGCGGGGGGACAGATACGCAGTATTTT	CASNSGGTDTQYF
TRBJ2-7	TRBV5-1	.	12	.	TGCGCCAGCAGCTTCACAGGGTCCGAGCAGTACTTC	CASSFTGSEQYF
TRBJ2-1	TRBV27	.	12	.	TGTGCTAGCAGTTCAGGGCCGTTTGAGCAGTTCTTC	CASSSGPFEQFF
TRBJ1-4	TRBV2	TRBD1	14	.	TGTACCAGCAGTACCGGGACAGGGAACGAAAAACTGTTTTTT	CTSSTGTGNEKLFF
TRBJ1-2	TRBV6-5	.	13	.	TGTGCCAGCAGTCCACAATACAGATATGGCTACACCTTC	CASSPQYRYGYTF
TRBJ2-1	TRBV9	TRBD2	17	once	TGTGCCAGCAGCGTCCCCGGGACTAGCGGATTCTACAATGAGCAGTTCTTC	CASSVPGTSGFYNEQFF
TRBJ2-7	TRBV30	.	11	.	TGTGCCTGGGGGGTTGGAGGCGAGCAGTACTTC	CAWGVGGEQYF
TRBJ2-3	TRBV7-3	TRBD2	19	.	TGTGCCAGCAGCCCCAAACCTTGGACTAGCGGGGGAGACACAGATACGCAGTATTTT	CASSPKPWTSGGDTDTQYF
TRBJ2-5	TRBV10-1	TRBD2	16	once	TGCGCCAGCAGTGAGTCGCTAGCGGGGGCTCAAGAGACCCAGTACTTC	CASSESLAGAQETQYF
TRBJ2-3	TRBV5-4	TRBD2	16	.	TGTGCCAGCAGATTTGCCGGGGGGGCAGGCACAGATACGCAGTATTTT	CASRFAGGAGTDTQYF
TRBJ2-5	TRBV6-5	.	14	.	TGTGCCAGCACCCAGGGGGGCTTCCAAGAGACCCAGTACTTC	CASTQGGFQETQYF
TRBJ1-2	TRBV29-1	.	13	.	TGCAGCGTTGAGGTAACAGGGATGCGGGGCTACACCTTC	CSVEVTGMRGYTF
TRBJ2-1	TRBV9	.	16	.	TGTGCCAGCAGCACCATAACGAGGGCCTCAGGCGATGAGCAGTTCTTC	CASSTITRASGDEQFF
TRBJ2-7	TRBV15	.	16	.	TGTGCCACCAGCACAGCTGGCGGGACTTTAACCTACGAGCAGTACTTC	CATSTAGGTLTYEQYF
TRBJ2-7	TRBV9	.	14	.	TGTGCCAGCAGCGTGGCTGCGGGGAGCTACGAGCAGTACTTC	CASSVAAGSYEQYF
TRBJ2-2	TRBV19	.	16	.	TGTGCCAGTAGTATAGGAGGTAGTGAGGTCACCGGGGAGCTGTTTTTT	CASSIGGSEVTGELFF
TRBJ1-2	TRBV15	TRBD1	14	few	TGTGCCACCAGCCCGGACAGGGGAAACCATGGCTACACCTTC	CATSPDRGNHGYTF
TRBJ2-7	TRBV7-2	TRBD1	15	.	TGTGCCAGCAGCTTAGAGTGGGGACAGGCGTACGAGCAGTACTTC	CASSLEWGQAYEQYF
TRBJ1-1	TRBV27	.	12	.	TGTGCCAGCAGTCCAGCGGGGGCTGAAGCTTTCTTT	CASSPAGAEAFF
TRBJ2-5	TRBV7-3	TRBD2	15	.	TGTGCCAGCAGCCCCCTAGCGGGGGGGCAGGGGACCCAGTACTTC	CASSPLAGGQGTQYF
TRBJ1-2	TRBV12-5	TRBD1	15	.	TGTGCTAGTGGTTTGGTACCAGGGACAGTAAGTGGCTACACCTTC	CASGLVPGTVSGYTF
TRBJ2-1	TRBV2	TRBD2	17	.	TGTGCCAGCAGTGAAGGCCTTAGCGGGGAGCGCTACAATGAGCAGTTCTTC	CASSEGLSGERYNEQFF
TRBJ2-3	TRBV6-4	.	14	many	TGTGCCAGCAGTGACTCACAGGGCACAGATACGCAGTATTTT	CASSDSQGTDTQYF
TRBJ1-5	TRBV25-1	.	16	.	TGTGCCAGCAGTGCACGGGATTTCTATAGCAATCAGCCCCAGCATTTT	CASSARDFYSNQPQHF